This T cell receptor (beta chain) was recorded in a study of blood T cell repertoires in COVID-19. Study summary: Sites across the United States, Italy and Spain contributed samples from acute and convalescent COVID-19. The analysed material was cDNA or gDNA that came from T cells, B-cell-depleted T cells, or PBMCs.

Authors' methods: Reference gene primer amplification in the assay estimated nucleated cell counts. The data were produced by immunoSEQ multiplex PCR, yet TCRdb's version contains in-frame clones alone and is incomplete. V, J and clone size were drawn from that table, and D and trimming were deduced from the DNA. The data contain tens of thousands of clones, about 82% of them seen just once; the ten biggest clones take up about 25%. Germline V gene lookup returns CDR1 SQVTM and CDR2 ANQGSEA. Germline trimming cut 3 bases from V and 2 bases from J; bases unmatched to any gene: 8. CDR3 length: 16 residues.

The sample taken for sequencing was peripheral blood. The sequence was obtained from a human donor in a cohort sampled during active COVID-19. The chain carries TRBV29-1 and TRBJ2-3, with TRBD2 matching over 10 bases. CDR3: CSVDRAGGPNTDTQYF. As DNA, the CDR3 is TGCAGCGTTGACAGAGCGGGGGGGCCTAACACAGATACGCAGTATTTT.